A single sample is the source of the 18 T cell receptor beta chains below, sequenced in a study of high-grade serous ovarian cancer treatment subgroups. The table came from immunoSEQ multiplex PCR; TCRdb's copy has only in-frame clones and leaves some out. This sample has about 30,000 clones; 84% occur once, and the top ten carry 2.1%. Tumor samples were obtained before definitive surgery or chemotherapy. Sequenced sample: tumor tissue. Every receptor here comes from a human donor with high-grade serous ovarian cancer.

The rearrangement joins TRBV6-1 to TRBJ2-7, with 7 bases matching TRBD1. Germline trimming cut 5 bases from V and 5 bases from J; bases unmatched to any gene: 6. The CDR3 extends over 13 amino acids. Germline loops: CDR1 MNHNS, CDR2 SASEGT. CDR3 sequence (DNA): TGTGCCAGCAGTAAAGACAGGGTCCACGAGCAGTACTTC. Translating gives CASSKDRVHEQYF.

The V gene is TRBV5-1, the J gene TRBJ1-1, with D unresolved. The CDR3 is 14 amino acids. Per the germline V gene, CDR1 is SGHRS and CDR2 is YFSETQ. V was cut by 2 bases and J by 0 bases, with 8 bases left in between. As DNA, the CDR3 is TGCGCCAGCAGCTTTAACAGCATGAACACTGAAGCTTTCTTT. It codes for CASSFNSMNTEAFF. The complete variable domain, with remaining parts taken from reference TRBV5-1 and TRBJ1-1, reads KAGVTQTPRYLIKTRGQQVTLSCSPISGHRSVSWYQQTPGQGLQFLFEYFSETQRNKGNFPGRFSGRQFSNSRSEMNVSTLELGDSALYLCASSFNSMNTEAFFGQGTRLTVV.

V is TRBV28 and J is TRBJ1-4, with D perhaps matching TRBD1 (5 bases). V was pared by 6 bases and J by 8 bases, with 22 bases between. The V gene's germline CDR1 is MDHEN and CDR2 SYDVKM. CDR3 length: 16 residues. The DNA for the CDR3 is TGTGCCAGCAGCCCCCCCTGGGGGTCGATTAGCGAAAAACTGTTTTTT. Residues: CASSPPWGSISEKLFF. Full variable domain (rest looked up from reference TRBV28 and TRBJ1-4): DVKVTQSSRYLVKRTGEKVFLECVQDMDHENMFWYRQDPGLGLRLIYFSYDVKMKEKGDIPEGYSVSREKKERFSLILESASTNQTSMYLCASSPPWGSISEKLFFGSGTQLSVL.

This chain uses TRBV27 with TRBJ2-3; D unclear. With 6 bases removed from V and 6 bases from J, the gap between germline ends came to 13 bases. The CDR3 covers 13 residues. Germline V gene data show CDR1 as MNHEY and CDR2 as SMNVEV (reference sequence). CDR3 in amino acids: CASSPRVVDTQYF. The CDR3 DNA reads TGTGCCAGCAGCCCAAGGGTAGTTGATACGCAGTATTTT.

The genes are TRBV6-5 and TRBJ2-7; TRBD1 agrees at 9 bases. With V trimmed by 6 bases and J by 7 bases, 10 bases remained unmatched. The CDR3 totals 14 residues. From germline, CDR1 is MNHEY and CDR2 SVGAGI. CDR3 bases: TGTGCCAGCAGGTCGGACAGGGGAAGTCAGGAGCAGTACTTC. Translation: CASRSDRGSQEQYF.

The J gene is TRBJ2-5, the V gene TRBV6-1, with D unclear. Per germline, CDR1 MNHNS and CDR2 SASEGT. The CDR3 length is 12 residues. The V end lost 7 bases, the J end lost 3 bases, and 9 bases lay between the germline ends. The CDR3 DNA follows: TGTGCCAGCAATATGAGGAAAGAGACCCAGTACTTC. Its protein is CASNMRKETQYF.

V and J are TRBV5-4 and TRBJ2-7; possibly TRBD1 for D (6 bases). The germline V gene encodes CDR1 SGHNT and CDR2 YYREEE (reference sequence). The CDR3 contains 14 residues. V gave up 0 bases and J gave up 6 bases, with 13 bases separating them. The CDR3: CASSLEQGTREQYF. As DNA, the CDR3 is TGTGCCAGCAGCTTGGAACAGGGAACCCGCGAGCAGTACTTC.

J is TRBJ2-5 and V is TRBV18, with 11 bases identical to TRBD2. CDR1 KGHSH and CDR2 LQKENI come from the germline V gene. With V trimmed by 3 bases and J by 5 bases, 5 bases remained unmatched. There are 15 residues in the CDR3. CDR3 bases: TGTGCCAGCTCACCGGCACTAGCGGGAGAGGAGACCCAGTACTTC. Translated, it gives CASSPALAGEETQYF.

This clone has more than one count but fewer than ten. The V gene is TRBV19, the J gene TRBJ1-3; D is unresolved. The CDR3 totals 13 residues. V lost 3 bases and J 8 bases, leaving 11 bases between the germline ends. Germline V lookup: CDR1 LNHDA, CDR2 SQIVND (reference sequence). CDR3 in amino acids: CASSIQRKDTIYF. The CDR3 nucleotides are TGTGCCAGTAGTATCCAAAGGAAGGACACCATATATTTT.

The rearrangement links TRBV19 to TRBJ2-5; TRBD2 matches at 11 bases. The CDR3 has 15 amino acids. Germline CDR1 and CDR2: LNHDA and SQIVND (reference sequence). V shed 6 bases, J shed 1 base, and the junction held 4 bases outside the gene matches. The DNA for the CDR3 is TGTGCCAGTAGGAGGACTAGCGGGCCCCAAGAGACCCAGTACTTC. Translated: CASRRTSGPQETQYF.

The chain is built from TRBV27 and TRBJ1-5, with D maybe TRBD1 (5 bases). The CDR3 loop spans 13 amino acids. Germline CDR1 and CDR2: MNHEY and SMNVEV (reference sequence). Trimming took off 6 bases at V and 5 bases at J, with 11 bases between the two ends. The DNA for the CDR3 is TGTGCCAGCAGCGAACTAGGGGATCAGCCCCAGCATTTT. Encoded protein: CASSELGDQPQHF.

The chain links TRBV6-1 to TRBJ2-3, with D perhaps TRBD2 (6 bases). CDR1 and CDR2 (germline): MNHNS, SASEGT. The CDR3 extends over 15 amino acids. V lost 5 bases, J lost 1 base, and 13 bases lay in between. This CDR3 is CASSQLSGGTDTQYF. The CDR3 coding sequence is TGTGCCAGCAGTCAACTTTCGGGGGGCACAGATACGCAGTATTTT.

CDR3 in DNA: TGTGCCAGCAGCCGGGGGGCTCAAGAGACCCAGTACTTC. Residues: CASSRGAQETQYF. This chain connects TRBV25-1 to TRBJ2-5; D perhaps matches TRBD2 (7 bases). The V end lost 6 bases, the J end lost 2 bases, and 10 bases lay between the germline ends. Per germline, CDR1 MGHDK and CDR2 SYGVNS. The CDR3 is 13 amino acids.

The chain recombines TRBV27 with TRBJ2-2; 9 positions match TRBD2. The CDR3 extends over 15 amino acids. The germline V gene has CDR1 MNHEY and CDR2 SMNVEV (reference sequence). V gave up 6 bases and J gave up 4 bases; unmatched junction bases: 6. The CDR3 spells CASRAAGGVTGELFF. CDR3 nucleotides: TGTGCCAGCAGGGCTGCGGGAGGGGTCACCGGGGAGCTGTTTTTT.

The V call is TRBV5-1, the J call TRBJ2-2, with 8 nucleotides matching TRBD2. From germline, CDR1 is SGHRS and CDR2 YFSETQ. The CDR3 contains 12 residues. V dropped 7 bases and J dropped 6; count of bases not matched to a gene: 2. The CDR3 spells CASGTRPGELFF. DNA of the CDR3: TGCGCCAGCGGGACTAGACCCGGGGAGCTGTTTTTT. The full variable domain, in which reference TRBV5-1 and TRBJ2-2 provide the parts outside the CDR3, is KAGVTQTPRYLIKTRGQQVTLSCSPISGHRSVSWYQQTPGQGLQFLFEYFSETQRNKGNFPGRFSGRQFSNSRSEMNVSTLELGDSALYLCASGTRPGELFFGEGSRLTVL.

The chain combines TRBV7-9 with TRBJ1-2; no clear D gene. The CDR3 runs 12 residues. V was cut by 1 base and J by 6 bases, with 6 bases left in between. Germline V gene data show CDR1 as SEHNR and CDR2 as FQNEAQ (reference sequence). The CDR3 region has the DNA TGTGCCAGCAGCTTAGAGAACCATGGCTACACCTTC. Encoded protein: CASSLENHGYTF.

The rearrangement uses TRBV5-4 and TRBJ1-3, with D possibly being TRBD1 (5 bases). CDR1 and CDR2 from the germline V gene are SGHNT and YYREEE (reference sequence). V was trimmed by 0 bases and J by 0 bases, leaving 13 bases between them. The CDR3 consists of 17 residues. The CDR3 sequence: CASSLDIGEISGNTIYF. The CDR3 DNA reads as TGTGCCAGCAGCTTGGATATAGGGGAAATCTCTGGAAACACCATATATTTT.

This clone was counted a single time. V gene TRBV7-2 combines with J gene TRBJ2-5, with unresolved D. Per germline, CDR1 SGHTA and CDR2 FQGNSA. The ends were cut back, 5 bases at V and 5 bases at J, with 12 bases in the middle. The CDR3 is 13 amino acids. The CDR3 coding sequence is TGTGCCAGCAGCCCCTCCCCCGTGGAGACCCAGTACTTC. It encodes CASSPSPVETQYF.